This T cell receptor (beta chain) is from a study of vaccination and CD4 T cells after COVID-19. Treatment denoted: approximately 9-day PBMC culture with coronavirus spike peptide pools or control peptides (ViraFEST assay). The Oncomine TCR Beta short-read assay was what sequenced the DNA obtained from cultured CD4+ T cells. TCRdb recomputed calls from the PCR reads with MiXCR, one row per CDR3 protein. The top ten clones hold around 9.6% of a sample with about 11,000 distinct CDR3 sequences, around 55% of them seen once. Trimming cost V 5 bases and J 5 bases, with 11 bases left between them. There are 13 residues in the CDR3. Germline V gives CDR1 KGHDR, CDR2 SFDVKD. This clonotype has just a few counts. Its antigen is undetermined.

Sequenced: CD4+ T cells from blood, cultured in vitro. This TCR came from a human donor who had recovered from COVID-19. The chain carries TRBV24-1 and TRBJ1-2; D perhaps matches TRBD1 (6 bases). The CDR3 DNA sequence: TGTGCCACCAGTGTTACGGACAGATATGGCTACACCTTC. As protein: CATSVTDRYGYTF.